The T cell receptor (beta chain) under discussion was sequenced for a study of blood T cell repertoires in COVID-19. TCRdb keeps only in-frame clones here, not all; method: immunoSEQ multiplex PCR. Here the sample spans approximately 270,000 clones, 90% being singletons. Germline V lookup: CDR1 SEHNR, CDR2 FQNEAQ (reference sequence). The CDR3 extends over 15 amino acids. V was pared by 2 bases and J by 0 bases, with 3 bases of the junction left unmatched. Sequenced sample: PBMCs or T cells enriched from blood (not recorded which). This clonotype was obtained from a woman aged 25 to 39 with acute COVID-19. J is TRBJ1-1 and V is TRBV7-9; 7 nucleotides match TRBD1. CDR3 in DNA: TGTGCCAGCAGCTTACCGACAGGGTTGAACACTGAAGCTTTCTTT. Its protein product is CASSLPTGLNTEAFF.